This TCR beta chain was identified in a study of T cell responses to AZD1222 COVID-19 vaccine. The data were produced by immunoSEQ multiplex PCR, yet TCRdb's version contains in-frame clones alone and is incomplete. The sample has about 210,000 clones; around 94% are singletons. This clone has only one observation. What it binds is unknown. Study findings and constraints: Spike-spanning, vaccine-associated CD4 TCRs were dominant at 160-218 and 743-854. The repertoires were collected only after the peak T cell response.

This CDR3 comprises 16 residues. Per the germline V gene, CDR1 is SGDLS and CDR2 is YYNGEE. Trimming took 7 bases from V and 2 from J, leaving 22 bases between them. This rearrangement joins TRBV9 to TRBJ2-7; D remains unclear. The TCR sequence derives from an adult who received the MenACWY meningococcal vaccine as a control. The sequencing here drew on peripheral blood, taken 28 days after the second dose of the MenACWY control vaccine. CDR3 nucleotide sequence: TGTGCCAGCCGGACCCCTACGCGACGAGTCCCCTACGAGCAGTACTTC. Translated, it gives CASRTPTRRVPYEQYF.